The 20 T cell receptor beta chains reported below all come from one sample, sequenced in a study of regulatory T cells in long-lasting Graves disease. Arm-PCR of CDR3 regions with iRepertoire HTBI primers generated TCR beta libraries. TCRdb itself ran the multiplex PCR reads through MiXCR, one entry per CDR3 protein. The data show fewer than 350,000 distinct CDR3 sequences, more than 15% seen once. Time point denoted: newly diagnosed GD, antithyroid drugs for less than 3 months. RNA extracted from PBMCs served as the sequencing template. The material was peripheral blood mononuclear cells (PBMCs), obtained at new diagnosis, from a patient treated with antithyroid drugs. These TCRs come from a female donor with Graves disease.

Only a few counts were recorded for this clonotype. This likely came from a read error, as a far larger clone is one base away. V and J are TRBV11-3 and TRBJ2-3; maybe TRBD1 (6 bases). This CDR3 comprises 15 residues. Germline V gene lookup returns CDR1 SGHNT and CDR2 YENEEA. The CDR3 coding sequence is TGTGCCAGCAGCTTAGGGGGGCGCGGCACAGATGCGCAGTATTTT. Amino acids: CASSLGGRGTDAQYF.

This clonotype was counted many times. The genes are TRBV9 and TRBJ2-1; D unresolved. V dropped 6 bases and J dropped 9 bases, with 10 bases sitting between them. CDR3 length: 11 residues. Looked up from germline, CDR1 is SGDLS and CDR2 is YYNGEE. The CDR3 loop is CASNSLREQFF. The DNA for the CDR3 is TGTGCCAGCAACTCGCTCCGTGAGCAGTTCTTC.

This clonotype occurred a few times. The CDR3 loop is CASRGVGEKLFF. In DNA, the CDR3 is TGTGCCTCTCGGGGGGTCGGTGAAAAACTGTTTTTT. V is TRBV27 and J is TRBJ1-4; tentative D call: TRBD1 (5 bases). CDR1 and CDR2 (germline): MNHEY, SMNVEV (reference sequence). The CDR3 sequence is 12 residues long. V lost 11 bases and J lost 7, with 14 bases in between. The full variable domain, with the rest looked up from reference TRBV27 and TRBJ1-4, is EAQVTQNPRYLITVTGKKLTVTCSQNMNHEYMSWYRQDPGLGLRQIYYSMNVEVTDKGDVPEGYKVSRKEKRNFPLILESPSPNQTSLYFCASRGVGEKLFFGSGTQLSVL.

This clonotype was observed at least ten times. V gene TRBV28 combines with J gene TRBJ2-2; D is possibly TRBD2 (6 bases). V lost 3 bases and J 6 bases, leaving 17 bases between the germline ends. The length of the CDR3 is 16 residues. The V gene's germline CDR1 is MDHEN and CDR2 SYDVKM. The CDR3: CASSLLLSSEAGELFF. In DNA, the CDR3 is TGTGCCAGCAGTTTGCTCCTCTCTAGCGAAGCCGGGGAGCTGTTTTTT.

The chain recombines TRBV3-1 with TRBJ1-1; possible D gene TRBD1, 5 bases. Trimming took 2 bases from V and 9 from J, leaving 16 bases between them. This CDR3 spans 14 amino acids. Germline V gene lookup returns CDR1 LGHDT and CDR2 YNNKEL (reference sequence). Here the CDR3 DNA reads TGTGCCAGCAGCCAACTGGGGACGGCAAAGAAAGCTTTCTTT. It specifies CASSQLGTAKKAFF. Together with reference TRBV3-1 and TRBJ1-1, the CDR3 gives the full variable domain: DTAVSQTPKYLVTQMGNDKSIKCEQNLGHDTMYWYKQDSKKFLKIMFSYNNKELIINETVPNRFSPKSPDKAHLNLHINSLELGDSAVYFCASSQLGTAKKAFFGQGTRLTVV.

Many counts were recorded for this clonotype. The chain recombines TRBV27 with TRBJ2-1; D may be TRBD2 (6 bases). Germline V gene lookup returns CDR1 MNHEY and CDR2 SMNVEV (reference sequence). The CDR3 covers 16 residues. V was shortened by 5 bases and J by 0 bases, with 14 bases between the two germline ends. The CDR3 region has the DNA TGTGCCAGCAGTCCGGACTATCTGAGCTCCTACAATGAGCAGTTCTTC. This encodes CASSPDYLSSYNEQFF.

There are many counts of this clonotype. V gene TRBV3-1 combines with J gene TRBJ2-7; 9 nucleotides align to TRBD1. The V and J ends lost 0 bases and 6 bases, in that order; junction bases with no gene match: 12. Germline CDR1 and CDR2: LGHDT and YNNKEL (reference sequence). The CDR3 is 17 residues long. This CDR3 reads CASSQDPVGTGSPEQYF. The CDR3 DNA is TGTGCCAGCAGCCAAGATCCTGTGGGGACAGGGTCCCCCGAGCAGTACTTC.

The chain is built from TRBV11-2 and TRBJ2-7; TRBD2 aligns across 11 bases. The CDR3 has 16 residues. Germline assignment: CDR1 SGHAT and CDR2 FQNNGV. The V and J ends lost 3 bases and 0 bases, in that order; junction bases with no gene match: 4. The CDR3 spells CASSFLTSGSSYEQYF. Here the CDR3 DNA reads TGTGCCAGCAGCTTCCTCACTAGCGGGAGCTCCTACGAGCAGTACTTC.

In regard to this clonotype: Only one base separates this from a far larger clonotype, so it likely reflects a read error. V gene TRBV6-2 or TRBV6-3 combines with J gene TRBJ2-7, with D possibly being TRBD1 (6 bases). The length of the CDR3 is 15 residues. Germline V gene sequence: CDR1 MNHEY, CDR2 SVGEGT. This CDR3 is CASSYTGTGSYGQYF. CDR3 bases: TGTGCCAGCAGTTATACAGGGACGGGCTCCTACGGGCAGTACTTC.

This clonotype was seen only a few times. The gene calls are TRBV4-1 and TRBJ2-2, with 8 nucleotides matching TRBD2. The germline gives CDR1 MGHRA, CDR2 YSYEKL. After removal of 8 bases from V and 4 bases from J, the junction contained 9 bases not matched to a gene. CDR3 length: 15 amino acids. DNA of the CDR3: TGCGCCAGCCAGGGACTAGTGGGAATCACCGGGGAGCTGTTTTTT. Protein: CASQGLVGITGELFF.

This clonotype was picked up many times. The chain links TRBV2 to TRBJ2-1, with 9 bases fitting TRBD2. Germline-derived CDR1 and CDR2 are SNHLY and FYNNEI. The CDR3 totals 17 residues. The J segment lost 3 bases and the V segment lost 5 bases, leaving 11 bases of the junction unmatched. CDR3 region: CASSSGGLAGFYNEQFF. In DNA form, the CDR3 reads TGTGCCAGCAGTTCTGGCGGGCTAGCGGGATTCTACAATGAGCAGTTCTTC.

The rearrangement joins TRBV2 to TRBJ2-4; D tentatively reads TRBD1 or TRBD2 (5 bases each). Germline V gene lookup returns CDR1 SNHLY and CDR2 FYNNEI. The V end was cut by 5 bases, the J end by 5 bases, with 10 bases between. CDR3 length equals 13 residues. CDR3 residues: CASSQSGQNIQYF. The CDR3 region has the DNA TGTGCCAGCAGTCAATCGGGACAAAACATTCAGTACTTC.

This clonotype was seen only a few times. This chain links TRBV9 with TRBJ2-5; tentatively, D is TRBD2 (6 bases). The germline V gene encodes CDR1 SGDLS and CDR2 YYNGEE. V lost 3 bases to trimming and J lost 4 bases, with 22 bases between them. The CDR3 has 17 amino acids. In DNA, the CDR3 is TGTGCCAGCAGCGGAGAGGTGGGACTTCCTCATTCAGAGACCCAGTACTTC. Translating gives CASSGEVGLPHSETQYF.

This clonotype was counted ten times or more. This chain joins TRBV2 and TRBJ1-5; D is unclear. Per the germline V gene, CDR1 is SNHLY and CDR2 is FYNNEI. The CDR3 sequence is 13 residues long. V lost 7 bases to trimming and J lost 9 bases, with 16 bases between them. CDR3 in amino acids: CASKSGGLWPQHF. In nucleotides, the CDR3 is TGTGCCAGCAAGTCAGGAGGTTTGTGGCCCCAGCATTTT.

The V call is TRBV5-6, the J call TRBJ2-7, with TRBD2 matching 8 bases. With V trimmed by 5 bases and J by 2 bases, 9 bases remained unmatched. The CDR3 extends over 15 amino acids. CDR1 and CDR2 from the germline V gene are SGHDT and YYEEEE. This CDR3 reads CASSGDPGGTYEQYF. The CDR3 DNA sequence: TGTGCCAGCAGTGGGGACCCGGGGGGGACCTACGAGCAGTACTTC.

This clonotype was seen many times. This rearrangement joins TRBV9 to TRBJ2-1; D ambiguous. The CDR3 length is 14 residues. Germline CDR1 is SGDLS and CDR2 is YYNGEE. Trimming stripped 4 bases from V and 5 bases from J, with 13 bases between. This CDR3 is CASSLVIGDNEQFF. The CDR3 DNA reads as TGTGCCAGCAGCTTAGTGATTGGGGACAATGAGCAGTTCTTC. Supplemented by reference TRBV9 and TRBJ2-1, the full variable domain reads DSGVTQTPKHLITATGQRVTLRCSPRSGDLSVYWYQQSLDQGLQFLIQYYNGEERAKGNILERFSAQQFPDLHSELNLSSLELGDSALYFCASSLVIGDNEQFFGPGTRLTVL.

Ten or more counts support this clonotype. CDR3 region: CATSDPRQGVSSEQYF. The CDR3 DNA is TGTGCCACCAGTGATCCCCGGCAGGGGGTATCGTCCGAGCAGTACTTC. The J gene is TRBJ2-7, the V gene TRBV24-1; 7 bases agree with TRBD1. The CDR3 spans 16 residues. From germline, CDR1 is KGHDR and CDR2 SFDVKD. V lost 3 bases to trimming and J lost 6 bases; unmatched junction nucleotides: 13.

About this clonotype itself: Germline is not matched at one junction end, which may reflect a read error. The chain recombines TRBV18 with TRBJ2-6, with a possible D match to TRBD2 (8 bases). The CDR3 is made up of 19 amino acids. Germline CDR1 is KGHSH and CDR2 is LQKENI. The CDR3 DNA follows: TGTGCCAGCTCGCCACGGGAGGGCAGGGGGTCCTCTGGGGCCAACGTCCTGACTTTC. This gives the protein CASSPREGRGSSGANVLTF.

This clonotype occurred many times. The chain uses TRBV27 and TRBJ1-2; D possibly corresponds to TRBD1 (5 bases). V lost 5 bases to trimming and J lost 5 bases, with 18 bases between them. The length of the CDR3 is 15 residues. CDR1 and CDR2 from the germline V gene are MNHEY and SMNVEV (reference sequence). The CDR3 spells CASSASGLTWYGYTF. CDR3 nucleotide sequence: TGTGCCAGCAGTGCCTCAGGGCTGACTTGGTATGGCTACACCTTC.

In this sample, this clonotype turned up many times. This rearrangement joins TRBV29-1 to TRBJ1-1; no firm D call. This CDR3 comprises 11 residues. Germline CDR1 is SQVTM and CDR2 is ANQGSEA. V was trimmed by 4 bases and J by 1 base, leaving 4 bases between them. CDR3 protein: CSVAENTEAFF. In nucleotides, the CDR3 is TGCAGCGTTGCCGAGAACACTGAAGCTTTCTTT.